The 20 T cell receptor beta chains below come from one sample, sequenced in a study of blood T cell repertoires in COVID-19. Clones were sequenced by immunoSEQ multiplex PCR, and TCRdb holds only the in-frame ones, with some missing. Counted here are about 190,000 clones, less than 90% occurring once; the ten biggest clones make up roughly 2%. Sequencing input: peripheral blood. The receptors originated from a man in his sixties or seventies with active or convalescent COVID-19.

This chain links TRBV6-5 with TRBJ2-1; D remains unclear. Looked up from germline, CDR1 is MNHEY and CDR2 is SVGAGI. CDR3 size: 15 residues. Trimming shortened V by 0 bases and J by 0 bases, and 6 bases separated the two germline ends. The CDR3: CASSYSPGSYNEQFF. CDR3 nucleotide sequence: TGTGCCAGCAGTTACTCGCCGGGCTCCTACAATGAGCAGTTCTTC.

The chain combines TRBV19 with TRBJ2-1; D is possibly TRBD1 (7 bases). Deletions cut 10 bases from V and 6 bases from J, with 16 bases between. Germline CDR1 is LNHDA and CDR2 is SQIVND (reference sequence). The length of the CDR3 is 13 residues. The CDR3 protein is CATRGAGVNEQFF. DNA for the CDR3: TGTGCCACCAGGGGGGCAGGGGTCAATGAGCAGTTCTTC.

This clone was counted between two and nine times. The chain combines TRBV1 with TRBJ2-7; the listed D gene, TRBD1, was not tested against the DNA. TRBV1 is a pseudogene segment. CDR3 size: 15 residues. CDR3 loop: CTSSPPDRVPRKQYF. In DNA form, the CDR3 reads TGCACCAGCAGCCCTCCGGACAGGGTTCCTAGAAAGCAGTACTTC.

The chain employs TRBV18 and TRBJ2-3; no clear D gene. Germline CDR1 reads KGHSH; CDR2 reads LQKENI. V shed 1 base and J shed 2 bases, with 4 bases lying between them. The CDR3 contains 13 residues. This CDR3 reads CASSPRNTDTQYF. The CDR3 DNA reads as TGTGCCAGCTCACCACGTAACACAGATACGCAGTATTTT.

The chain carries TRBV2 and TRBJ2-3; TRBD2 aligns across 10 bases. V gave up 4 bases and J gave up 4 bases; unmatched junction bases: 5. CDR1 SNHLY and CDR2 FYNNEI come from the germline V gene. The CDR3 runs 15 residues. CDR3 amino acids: CASSVLAGFADTQYF. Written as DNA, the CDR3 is TGTGCCAGCAGTGTACTAGCGGGGTTTGCAGATACGCAGTATTTT. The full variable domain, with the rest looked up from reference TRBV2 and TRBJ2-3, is EPEVTQTPSHQVTQMGQEVILRCVPISNHLYFYWYRQILGQKVEFLVSFYNNEISEKSEIFDDQFSVERPDGSNFTLKIRSTKLEDSAMYFCASSVLAGFADTQYFGPGTRLTVL.

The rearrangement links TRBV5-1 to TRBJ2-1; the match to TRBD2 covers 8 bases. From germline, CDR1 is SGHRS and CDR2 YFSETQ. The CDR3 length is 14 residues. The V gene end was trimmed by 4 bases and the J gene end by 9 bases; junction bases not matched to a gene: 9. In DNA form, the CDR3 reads TGCGCCAGCAGCGAGGGACTAGGCTATGCTGAGCAGTTCTTC. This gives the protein CASSEGLGYAEQFF.

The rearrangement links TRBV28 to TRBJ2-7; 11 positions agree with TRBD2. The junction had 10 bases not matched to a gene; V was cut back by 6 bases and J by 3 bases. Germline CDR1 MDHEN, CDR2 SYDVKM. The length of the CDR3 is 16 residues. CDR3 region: CASRPVSSGRIYEQYF. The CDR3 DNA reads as TGTGCCAGCAGGCCGGTCTCTAGCGGGAGGATCTACGAGCAGTACTTC.

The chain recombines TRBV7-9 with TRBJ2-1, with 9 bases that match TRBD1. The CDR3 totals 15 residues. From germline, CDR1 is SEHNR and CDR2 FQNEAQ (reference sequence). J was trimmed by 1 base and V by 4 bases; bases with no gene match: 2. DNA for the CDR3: TGTGCCAGCAGCTCGACAGGGGGGTCCTACAATGAGCAGTTCTTC. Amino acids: CASSSTGGSYNEQFF.

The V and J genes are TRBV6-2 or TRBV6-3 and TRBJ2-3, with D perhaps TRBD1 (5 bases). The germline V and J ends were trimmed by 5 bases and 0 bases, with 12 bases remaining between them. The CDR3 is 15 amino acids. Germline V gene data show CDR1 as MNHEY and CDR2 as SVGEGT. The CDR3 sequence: CASSPQGRSTDTQYF. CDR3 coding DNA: TGTGCCAGCAGTCCCCAGGGTCGTAGCACAGATACGCAGTATTTT.

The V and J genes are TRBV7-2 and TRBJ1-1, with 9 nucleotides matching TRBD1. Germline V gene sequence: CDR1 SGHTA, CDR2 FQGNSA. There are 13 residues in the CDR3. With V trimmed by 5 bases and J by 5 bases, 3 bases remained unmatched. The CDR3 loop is CASSPGQGTEAFF. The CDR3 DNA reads TGTGCCAGCAGCCCGGGACAGGGAACTGAAGCTTTCTTT.

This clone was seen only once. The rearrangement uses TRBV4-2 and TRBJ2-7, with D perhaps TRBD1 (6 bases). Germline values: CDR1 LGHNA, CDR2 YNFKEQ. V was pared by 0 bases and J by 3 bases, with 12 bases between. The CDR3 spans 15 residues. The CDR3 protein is CASSQDGDTIYEQYF. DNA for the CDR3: TGTGCCAGCAGCCAAGATGGGGACACAATCTACGAGCAGTACTTC.

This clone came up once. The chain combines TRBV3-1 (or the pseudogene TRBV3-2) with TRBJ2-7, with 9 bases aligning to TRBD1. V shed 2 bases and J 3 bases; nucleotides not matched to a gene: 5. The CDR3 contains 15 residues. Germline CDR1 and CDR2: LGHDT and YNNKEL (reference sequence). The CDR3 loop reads CASSQNRGRIYEQYF. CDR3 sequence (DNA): TGTGCCAGCAGCCAAAACAGGGGGCGCATCTACGAGCAGTACTTC.

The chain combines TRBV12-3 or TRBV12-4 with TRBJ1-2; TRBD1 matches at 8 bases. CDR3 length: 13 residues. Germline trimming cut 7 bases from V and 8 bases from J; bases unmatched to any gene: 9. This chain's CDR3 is CASTTRTGQGYTF. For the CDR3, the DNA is TGTGCCAGCACCACCAGGACAGGGCAGGGCTACACCTTC.

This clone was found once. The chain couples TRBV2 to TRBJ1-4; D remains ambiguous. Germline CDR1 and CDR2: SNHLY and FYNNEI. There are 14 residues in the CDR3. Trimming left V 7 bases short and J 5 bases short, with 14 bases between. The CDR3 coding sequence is TGTGCCAGCAAATCTTTAGCCGGGAATGAAAAACTGTTTTTT. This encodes CASKSLAGNEKLFF.

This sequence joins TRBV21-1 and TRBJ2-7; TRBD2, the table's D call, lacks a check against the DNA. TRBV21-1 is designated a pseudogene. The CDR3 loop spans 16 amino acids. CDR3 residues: CASSKALLRSSYEQYF. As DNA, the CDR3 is TGTGCCAGCAGCAAAGCCTTGTTAAGGAGCTCCTACGAGCAGTACTTC.

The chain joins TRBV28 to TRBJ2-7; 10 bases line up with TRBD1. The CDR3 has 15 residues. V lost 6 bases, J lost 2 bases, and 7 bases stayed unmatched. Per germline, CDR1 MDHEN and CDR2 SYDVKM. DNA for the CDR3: TGTGCCAGCAGCACCCCCGGGACAGGGGCCTACGAGCAGTACTTC. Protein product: CASSTPGTGAYEQYF.

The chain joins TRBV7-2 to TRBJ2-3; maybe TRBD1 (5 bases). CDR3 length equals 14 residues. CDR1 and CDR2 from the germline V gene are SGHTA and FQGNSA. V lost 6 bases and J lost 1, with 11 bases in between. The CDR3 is CASSMLGGTDTQYF. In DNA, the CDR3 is TGTGCCAGCAGTATGCTAGGGGGCACAGATACGCAGTATTTT.

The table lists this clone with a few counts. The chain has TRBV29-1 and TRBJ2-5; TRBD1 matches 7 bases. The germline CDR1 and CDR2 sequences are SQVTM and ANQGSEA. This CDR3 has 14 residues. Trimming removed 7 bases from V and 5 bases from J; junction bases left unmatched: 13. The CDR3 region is CSAETGYGQETQYF. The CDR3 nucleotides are TGCAGCGCCGAGACAGGGTACGGCCAGGAGACCCAGTACTTC. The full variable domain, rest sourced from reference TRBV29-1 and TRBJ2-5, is SAVISQKPSRDICQRGTSLTIQCQVDSQVTMMFWYRQQPGQSLTLIATANQGSEATYESGFVIDKFPISRPNLTFSTLTVSNMSPEDSSIYLCSAETGYGQETQYFGPGTRLLVL.

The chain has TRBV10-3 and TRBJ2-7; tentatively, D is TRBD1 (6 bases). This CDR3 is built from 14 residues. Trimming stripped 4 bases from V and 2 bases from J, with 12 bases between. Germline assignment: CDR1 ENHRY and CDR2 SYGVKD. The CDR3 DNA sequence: TGTGCCATCAGTGGGTTGGGGGCTACCTACGAGCAGTACTTC. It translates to CAISGLGATYEQYF.

The CDR3 sequence: CASSYSRTGGAQYF. CDR3 nucleotides: TGTGCCAGCAGTTACTCACGTACAGGGGGTGCGCAGTATTTT. The V call is TRBV6-5, the J call TRBJ2-3; 8 nucleotides align to TRBD1. V trimming: 0 bases; J trimming: 10 bases; junction bases outside the gene matches: 6. Germline V gene sequence: CDR1 MNHEY, CDR2 SVGAGI. The CDR3 contains 14 residues.